The clone carrying this T cell receptor (beta chain) turned up a few times. The sample is drawn from a study of lymphopenia after photon versus proton radiotherapy. This CDR3 has 18 amino acids. V shed 4 bases, J shed 2 bases, and the junction held 6 bases outside the gene matches. The germline CDR1 and CDR2 sequences are SGHAT and FQNNGV. Sequenced by immunoSEQ multiplex PCR; TCRdb stores in-frame clones only, minus some. This table has fewer than 50,000 clones, less than 90% appearing once. The V gene is TRBV11-2, the J gene TRBJ2-2; 14 bases line up with TRBD2. Sequenced here: peripheral blood, sampled from a patient treated with photon-based radiotherapy. The sequence derives from a middle-aged man with gastric cancer. The CDR3 reads CASSSGTSGGGNTGELFF. The CDR3 DNA reads TGTGCCAGCAGCTCCGGGACTAGCGGGGGAGGCAACACCGGGGAGCTGTTTTTT.